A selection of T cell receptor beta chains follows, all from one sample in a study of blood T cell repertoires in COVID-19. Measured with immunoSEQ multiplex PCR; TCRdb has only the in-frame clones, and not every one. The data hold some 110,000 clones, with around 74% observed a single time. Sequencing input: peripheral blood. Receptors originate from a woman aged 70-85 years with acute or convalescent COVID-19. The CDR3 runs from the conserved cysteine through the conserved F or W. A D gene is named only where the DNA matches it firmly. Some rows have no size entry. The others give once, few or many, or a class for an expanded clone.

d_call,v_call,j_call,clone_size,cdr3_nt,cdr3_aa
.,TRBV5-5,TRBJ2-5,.,TGTGCCAGCAGCTCTGATGTCGGGGGTCCAGAGACCCAGTACTTC,CASSSDVGGPETQYF
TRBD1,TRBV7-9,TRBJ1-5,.,TGTGCCAGCAGCTCTTTGGGACAGGGGGCGCGTGATCAGCCCCAGCATTTT,CASSSLGQGARDQPQHF
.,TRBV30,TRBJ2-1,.,TGTGCCTGGAGTCCGGGACTGGCGATCTACAATGAGCAGTTCTTC,CAWSPGLAIYNEQFF
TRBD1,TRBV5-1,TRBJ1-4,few,TGCGCCAGCAGCCCCGGGACAGGCGAACCTATTGAAAAACTGTTTTTT,CASSPGTGEPIEKLFF
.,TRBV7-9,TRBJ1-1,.,TGTGCCAGCAGCCCGGGAGGGGTGGGGACTGAAGCTTTCTTT,CASSPGGVGTEAFF
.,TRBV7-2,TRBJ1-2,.,TGTGCCAGCAGCTCCACGACTGGGTACTATGGCTACACCTTC,CASSSTTGYYGYTF
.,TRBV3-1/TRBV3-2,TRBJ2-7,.,TGTGCCAGCAGTCGTAAACAGGACTACGAGCAGTACTTC,CASSRKQDYEQYF
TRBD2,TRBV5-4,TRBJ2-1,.,TGTGCCAGCAGCCCCCCGGGAGGGGAGTCCTACAATGAGCAGTTCTTC,CASSPPGGESYNEQFF
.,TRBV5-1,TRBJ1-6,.,TGCGCCAGCAGCAAACAGGGCCGTGATAATTCACCCCTCCACTTT,CASSKQGRDNSPLHF
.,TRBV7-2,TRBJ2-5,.,TGTGCCAGCAGCACCCGGACGGGAAACCAAGAGACCCAGTACTTC,CASSTRTGNQETQYF
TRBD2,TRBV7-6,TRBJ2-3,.,TGTGCCAGCAGCTTACGGCGGGGGGGAGCAGATACGCAGTATTTT,CASSLRRGGADTQYF
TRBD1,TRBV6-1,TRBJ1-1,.,TGTGCCAGCAGTGAAACCCGGACAGGGGAGGTCGCTTTCTTT,CASSETRTGEVAFF
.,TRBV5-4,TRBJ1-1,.,TGTGCCAGCAGCTTGGTCTTAGGGCAGGGAAACACTGAAGCTTTCTTT,CASSLVLGQGNTEAFF
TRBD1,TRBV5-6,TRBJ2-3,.,TGTGCCAGCAGCATGAGGACAGGGCTTGCAGATACGCAGTATTTT,CASSMRTGLADTQYF
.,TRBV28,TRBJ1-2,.,TGTGCCAGCAGCTCGATCGCGGTCGGGGAGGACTATGGCTACACCTTC,CASSSIAVGEDYGYTF
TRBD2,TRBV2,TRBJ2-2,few,TGTGCCTCCCGGGAGGGCTTCACCGGGGAGCTGTTTTTT,CASREGFTGELFF
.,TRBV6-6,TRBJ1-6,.,TGTGCCAGCAGTCTCCAACAGACAGGCTCGCTATATAATTCACCCCTCCACTTT,CASSLQQTGSLYNSPLHF
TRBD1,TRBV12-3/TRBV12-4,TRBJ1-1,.,TGTGCCTCGACAGGGGACCACACTGAAGCTTTCTTT,CASTGDHTEAFF
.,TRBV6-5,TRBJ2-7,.,TGTGCCAGCAGTTACTTTCGGGGCTACGAGCAGTACTTC,CASSYFRGYEQYF
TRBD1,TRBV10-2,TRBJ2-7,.,TGCGCCACCGAGACAGGGGGCGACGAGCAGTACTTC,CATETGGDEQYF
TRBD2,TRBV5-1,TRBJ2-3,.,TGCGCCAGCAGCTTGGCCGGACTAGCGGGGGGAAGGGGCACAGATACGCAGTATTTT,CASSLAGLAGGRGTDTQYF
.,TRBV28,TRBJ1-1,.,TGTGCCAGCAGTCAAGGGGCCACTGAAGCTTTCTTT,CASSQGATEAFF
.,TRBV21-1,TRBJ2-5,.,TGTGCCAGCAGCAAAGAGATGGGACAGGGTAAGGAGACCCAGTACTTC,CASSKEMGQGKETQYF